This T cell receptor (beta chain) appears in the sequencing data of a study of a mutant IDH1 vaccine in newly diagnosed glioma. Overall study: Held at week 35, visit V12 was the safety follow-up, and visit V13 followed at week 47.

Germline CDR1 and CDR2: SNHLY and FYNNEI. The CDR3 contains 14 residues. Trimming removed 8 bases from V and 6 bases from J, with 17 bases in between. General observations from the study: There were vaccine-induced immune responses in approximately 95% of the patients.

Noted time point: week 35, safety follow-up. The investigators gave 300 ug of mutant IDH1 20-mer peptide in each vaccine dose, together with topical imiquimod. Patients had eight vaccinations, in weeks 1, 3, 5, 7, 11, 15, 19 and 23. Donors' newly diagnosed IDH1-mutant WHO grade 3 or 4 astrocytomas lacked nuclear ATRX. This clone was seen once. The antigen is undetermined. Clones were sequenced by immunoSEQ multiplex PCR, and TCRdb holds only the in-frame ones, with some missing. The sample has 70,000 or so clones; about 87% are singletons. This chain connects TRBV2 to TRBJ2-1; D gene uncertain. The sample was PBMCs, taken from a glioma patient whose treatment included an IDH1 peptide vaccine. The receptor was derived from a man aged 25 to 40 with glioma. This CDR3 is CASGSDGPPNEQFF. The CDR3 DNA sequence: TGTGCCAGCGGGTCAGACGGACCCCCCAATGAGCAGTTCTTC.